What follows is one T cell receptor beta chain and its context. This CDR3 spans 11 amino acids. The V end was cut by 5 bases, the J end by 7 bases, with 8 bases between. Germline-derived CDR1 and CDR2 are SNHLY and FYNNEI. This specimen comes from a study of blood T cell repertoires in COVID-19. Overall study: COVID-19 samples, acute and convalescent, were from the United States, Italy and Spain. From T cells, B-cell-depleted T cells, or PBMCs came the material, which was cDNA or gDNA.

Original data processing: Nucleated cell number was recorded as an estimate derived from reference gene primer amplification. Generated by immunoSEQ multiplex PCR, the TCRdb table keeps only in-frame clones and is missing some. V and J calls and clone size come straight from that table; D and trimming were deduced from the DNA. The sample lists a few hundred thousand clones, around nine tenths occurring once. The sequence came from a woman in her twenties or thirties with COVID-19, enrolled during active disease. This chain joins TRBV2 and TRBJ2-5; D not resolved. The sample was peripheral blood. The CDR3, as DNA: TGTGCCAGCAGTTCTACGGGGACCCAGTACTTC. As protein: CASSSTGTQYF.